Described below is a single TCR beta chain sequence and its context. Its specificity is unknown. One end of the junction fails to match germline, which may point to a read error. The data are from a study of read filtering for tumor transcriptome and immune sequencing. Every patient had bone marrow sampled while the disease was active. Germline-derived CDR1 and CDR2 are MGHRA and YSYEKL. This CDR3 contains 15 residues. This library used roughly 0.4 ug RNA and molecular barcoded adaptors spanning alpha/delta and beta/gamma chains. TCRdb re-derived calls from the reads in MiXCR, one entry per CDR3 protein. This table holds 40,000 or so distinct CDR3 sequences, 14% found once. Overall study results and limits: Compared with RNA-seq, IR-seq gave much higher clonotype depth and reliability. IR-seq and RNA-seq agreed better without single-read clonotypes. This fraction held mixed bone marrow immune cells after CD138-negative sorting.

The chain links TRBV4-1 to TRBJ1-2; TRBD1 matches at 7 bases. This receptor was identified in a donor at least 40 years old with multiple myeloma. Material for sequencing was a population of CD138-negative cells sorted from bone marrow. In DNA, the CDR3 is TGCTCCAGCAGCCCAGGGGGAGGGGGAGGTTATGGCTACACCTTC. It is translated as CSSSPGGGGGYGYTF.